This T cell receptor (beta chain) originates from a study of blood T cell repertoires in COVID-19. As for the study in general: The origin of the acute and convalescent COVID-19 samples was the United States, Italy and Spain. PBMCs, B-cell-depleted T cells, or T cells were the source of the cDNA or gDNA that made up the material.

CDR3 length equals 13 residues. CDR1 and CDR2 from the germline V gene are SEHNR and FQNEAQ (reference sequence). Note on this clone: At one of its ends the junction is not consistent with the germline gene, which may arise from a read error.

In the authors' methods: Reference gene primer amplification gave nucleated cell count estimates. Generated by immunoSEQ multiplex PCR, the TCRdb table keeps only in-frame clones and is missing some. V and J calls and clone size are as listed in that table; D and trimming were resolved from the DNA. This table holds around 140,000 clones, roughly 88% found once. The TCR sequence derives from a man between 65 and 79 years old with acute or convalescent COVID-19. The chain recombines TRBV7-9 with TRBJ1-1, with D possibly matching TRBD1 (6 bases). The sample consisted of peripheral blood. This CDR3 is CASSLGQTTEAFF. CDR3 bases: TGTGCCAGCAGTTTAGGACAGACGACTGAAGCTTTCTTT.